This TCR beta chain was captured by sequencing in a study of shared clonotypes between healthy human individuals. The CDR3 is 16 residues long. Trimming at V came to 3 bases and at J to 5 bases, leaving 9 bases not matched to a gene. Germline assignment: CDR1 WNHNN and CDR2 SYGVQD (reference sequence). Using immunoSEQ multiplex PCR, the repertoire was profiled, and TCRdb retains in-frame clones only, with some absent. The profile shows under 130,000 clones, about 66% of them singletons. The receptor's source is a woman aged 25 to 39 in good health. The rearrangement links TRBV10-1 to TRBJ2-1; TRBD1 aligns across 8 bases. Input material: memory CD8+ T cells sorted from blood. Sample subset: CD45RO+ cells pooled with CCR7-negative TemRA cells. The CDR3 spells CASSELAQGVNNEQFF. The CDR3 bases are TGCGCCAGCAGTGAATTGGCACAGGGGGTCAACAATGAGCAGTTCTTC.